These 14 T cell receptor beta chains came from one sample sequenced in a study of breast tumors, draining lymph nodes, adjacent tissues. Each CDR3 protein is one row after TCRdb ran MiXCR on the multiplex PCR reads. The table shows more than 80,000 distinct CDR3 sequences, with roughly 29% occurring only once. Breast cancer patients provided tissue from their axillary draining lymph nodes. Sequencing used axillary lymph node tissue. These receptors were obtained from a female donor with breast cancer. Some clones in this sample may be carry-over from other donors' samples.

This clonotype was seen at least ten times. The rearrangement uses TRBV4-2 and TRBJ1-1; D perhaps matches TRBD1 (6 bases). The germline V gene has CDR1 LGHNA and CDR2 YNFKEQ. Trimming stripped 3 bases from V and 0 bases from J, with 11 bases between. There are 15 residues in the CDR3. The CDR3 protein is CASSQDWTVNTEAFF. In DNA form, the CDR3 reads TGTGCCAGCAGCCAGGATTGGACAGTGAACACTGAAGCTTTCTTT.

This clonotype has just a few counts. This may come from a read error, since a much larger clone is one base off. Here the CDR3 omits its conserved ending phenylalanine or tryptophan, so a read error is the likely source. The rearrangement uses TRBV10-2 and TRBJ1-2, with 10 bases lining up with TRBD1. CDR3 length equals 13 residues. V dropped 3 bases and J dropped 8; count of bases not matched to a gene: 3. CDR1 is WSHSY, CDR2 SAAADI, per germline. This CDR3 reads CASSEDRGQGYTL. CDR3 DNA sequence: TGCGCCAGCAGTGAAGACAGGGGGCAAGGCTACACCCTC.

The CDR3 region is CSVEGADTEAFF. CDR3 bases: TGCAGCGTTGAGGGGGCAGACACTGAAGCTTTCTTT. This chain links TRBV29-1 with TRBJ1-1; tentatively, D is TRBD1 (6 bases). Germline CDR1 reads SQVTM; CDR2 reads ANQGSEA. The CDR3 extends over 12 amino acids. The V end was cut by 3 bases, the J end by 3 bases, with 8 bases between.

Here the CDR3 DNA reads TGTGCCAGCAGCTTTCGACAGGGTCAGGGGCAAGAGACCCAGTACTTC. This encodes CASSFRQGQGQETQYF. This chain uses TRBV7-9 with TRBJ2-5; 7 nucleotides match TRBD1. The germline V gene has CDR1 SEHNR and CDR2 FQNEAQ (reference sequence). This CDR3 has 16 amino acids. V dropped 3 bases and J dropped 2; count of bases not matched to a gene: 9.

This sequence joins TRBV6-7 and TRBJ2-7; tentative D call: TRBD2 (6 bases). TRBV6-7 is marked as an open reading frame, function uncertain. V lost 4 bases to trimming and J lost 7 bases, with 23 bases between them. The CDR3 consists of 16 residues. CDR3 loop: CASSCNDSGQESEQYF. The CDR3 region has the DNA TGTGCCAGCAGTTGTAATGACAGCGGGCAAGAATCGGAGCAGTACTTC.

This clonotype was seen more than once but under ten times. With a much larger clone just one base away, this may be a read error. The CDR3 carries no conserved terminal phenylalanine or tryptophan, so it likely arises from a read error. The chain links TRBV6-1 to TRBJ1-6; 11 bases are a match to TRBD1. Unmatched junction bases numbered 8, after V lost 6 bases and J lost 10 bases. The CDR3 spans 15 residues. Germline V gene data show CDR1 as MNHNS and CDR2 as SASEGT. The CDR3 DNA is TGTGCCAGCAGACCGGGACAGGGGGACAGCTCACCCCTCCACTCT. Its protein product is CASRPGQGDSSPLHS.

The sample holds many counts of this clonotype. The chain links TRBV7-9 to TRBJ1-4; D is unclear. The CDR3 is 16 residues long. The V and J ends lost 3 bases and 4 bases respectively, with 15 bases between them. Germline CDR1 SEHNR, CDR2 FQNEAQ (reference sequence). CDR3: CASSFTMEAINEKLFF. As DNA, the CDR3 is TGTGCCAGCAGCTTTACTATGGAGGCTATTAATGAAAAACTGTTTTTT.

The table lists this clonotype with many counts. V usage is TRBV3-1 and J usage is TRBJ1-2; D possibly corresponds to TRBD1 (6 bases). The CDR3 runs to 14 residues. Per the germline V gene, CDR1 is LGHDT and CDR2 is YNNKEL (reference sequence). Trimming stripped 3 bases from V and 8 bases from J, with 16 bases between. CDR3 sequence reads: CASSQGQGPWGYTF. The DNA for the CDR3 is TGTGCCAGCAGCCAGGGTCAGGGGCCGTGGGGCTACACCTTC.

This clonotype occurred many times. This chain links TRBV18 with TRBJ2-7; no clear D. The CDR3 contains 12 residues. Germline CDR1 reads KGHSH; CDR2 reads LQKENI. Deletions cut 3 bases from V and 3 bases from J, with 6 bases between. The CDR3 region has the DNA TGTGCCAGCTCACCTGCGAACTACGAGCAGTACTTC. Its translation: CASSPANYEQYF.

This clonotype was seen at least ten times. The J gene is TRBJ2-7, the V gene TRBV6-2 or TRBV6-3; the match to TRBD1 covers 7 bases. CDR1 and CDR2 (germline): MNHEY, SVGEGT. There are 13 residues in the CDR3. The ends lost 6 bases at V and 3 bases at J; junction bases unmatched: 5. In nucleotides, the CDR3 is TGTGCCAGCAGCCACGGGACAGACTACGAGCAGTACTTC. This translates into CASSHGTDYEQYF.

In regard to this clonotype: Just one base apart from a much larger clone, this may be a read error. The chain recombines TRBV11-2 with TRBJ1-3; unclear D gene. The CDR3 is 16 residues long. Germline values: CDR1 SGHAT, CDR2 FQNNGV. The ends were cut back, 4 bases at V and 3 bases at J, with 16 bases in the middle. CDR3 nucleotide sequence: TGTGCCAGCAGCTCGCCTTACGGGGTCTTTGGAAACACCATATATTTT. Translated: CASSSPYGVFGNTIYF.

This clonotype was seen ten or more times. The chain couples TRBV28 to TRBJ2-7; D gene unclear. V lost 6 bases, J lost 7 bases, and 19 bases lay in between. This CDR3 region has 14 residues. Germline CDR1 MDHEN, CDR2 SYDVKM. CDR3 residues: CASRSTMGLGEQYF. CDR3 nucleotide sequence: TGTGCCAGCAGGTCTACGATGGGCCTGGGAGAGCAGTACTTC.

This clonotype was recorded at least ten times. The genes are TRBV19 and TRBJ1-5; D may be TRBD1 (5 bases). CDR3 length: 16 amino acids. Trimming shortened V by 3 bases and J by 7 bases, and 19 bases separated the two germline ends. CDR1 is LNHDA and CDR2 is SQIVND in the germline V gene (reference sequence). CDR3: CASSISLGAPQQPQHF. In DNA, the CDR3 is TGTGCCAGTAGTATTAGTCTTGGGGCGCCGCAGCAGCCCCAGCATTTT.

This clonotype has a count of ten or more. DNA for the CDR3: TGTGCCAGCAGCCAGACGGGACTAGCTCGAAACATTCAGTACTTC. Translated, it gives CASSQTGLARNIQYF. The rearrangement uses TRBV4-2 and TRBJ2-4; 9 bases fit TRBD2. The CDR3 extends over 15 amino acids. The V gene's germline CDR1 is LGHNA and CDR2 YNFKEQ. After removal of 3 bases from V and 6 bases from J, the junction contained 6 bases not matched to a gene.